This record concerns one T cell receptor (beta chain) sequence. Its target is unknown. Investigators reverse transcribed all isolated RNA, so they sequenced expressed TCRB transcripts. Repertoires were generated with immunoSEQ multiplex PCR, while TCRdb's copy carries only in-frame clones and drops some. This sample has tens of thousands of clones, with around 32% found just once. This CDR3 comprises 13 residues. The V and J ends lost 1 base and 6 bases respectively, with 9 bases between them. Germline lookup yields CDR1 SGHDN and CDR2 FVKESK. The record originates from a study of beta chain features in type 1 diabetes. Broader study findings: TCRB CDR3 length was moderately but significantly reduced in all four CD4+ subsets of Type 1 diabetes patients.

The sequencing sample was made of stem cell memory CD4+ T cells from blood. The chain joins TRBV14 to TRBJ1-2; D is unclear. The source is a young woman in good health. The CDR3 reads CASSQVGGDGYTF. The CDR3 DNA sequence: TGTGCCAGCAGCCAAGTAGGCGGGGATGGCTACACCTTC.